A selection of T cell receptor beta chains follows, all from one sample in a study of blood T cell repertoires in COVID-19. The protocol was immunoSEQ multiplex PCR, while the TCRdb copy is restricted to in-frame clones and leaves out a portion. The sample contains 180,000 or so clones, 87% of which appear only once. The sample consisted of peripheral blood. The receptors here all came from a woman between 45 and 60 years old with acute or convalescent COVID-19. CDR3s include the opening cysteine and the closing phenylalanine or tryptophan. D genes are given only for firm matches. Rows give clone size only sometimes, using once, few, many, or a class for an expanded clone.

j_gene,d_gene,v_gene,abundance,CDR3aa,CDR3nt
TRBJ1-5,NA,TRBV27,NA,CASSLGGVGQPQHF,TGTGCCAGCAGTTTAGGGGGCGTAGGACAGCCCCAGCATTTT
TRBJ1-2,TRBD1,TRBV13,NA,CASSSPGQGARDYTF,TGTGCCAGCAGCTCCCCGGGACAGGGGGCCCGGGACTACACCTTC
TRBJ2-1,NA,TRBV18,NA,CASSQTAEGEQFF,TGTGCCAGCTCTCAGACAGCGGAGGGAGAGCAGTTCTTC
TRBJ2-7,NA,TRBV7-2,NA,CASSPSGAFSYEQYF,TGTGCCAGCAGCCCAAGTGGAGCGTTCTCCTACGAGCAGTACTTC
TRBJ1-6,NA,TRBV5-1,once,CASTKETGSPLHF,TGCGCCAGCACCAAAGAAACAGGGTCACCCCTCCACTTT
TRBJ2-1,TRBD1,TRBV5-1,NA,CASSLDPGQGYEQFF,TGCGCCAGCAGCTTGGATCCGGGACAGGGTTATGAGCAGTTCTTC
TRBJ2-3,TRBD2,TRBV14,few,CASSSRRQAGDTDTQYF,TGTGCCAGCAGCTCCCGGCGGCAAGCGGGGGACACAGATACGCAGTATTTT
TRBJ1-1,TRBD1,TRBV11-2,NA,CASSSGQGAPNTEAFF,TGTGCCAGCAGTTCGGGGCAGGGGGCCCCGAACACTGAAGCTTTCTTT
TRBJ1-4,NA,TRBV5-1,NA,CASHTGPADEKLFF,TGCGCCAGCCATACCGGCCCCGCGGATGAAAAACTGTTTTTT
TRBJ2-7,NA,TRBV7-6,few,CASSPRTVEYF,TGTGCCAGCAGCCCAAGGACAGTGGAGTACTTC
TRBJ1-1,NA,TRBV7-9,NA,CASSLRAGVTEAFF,TGTGCCAGCAGCTTAAGGGCAGGGGTGACTGAAGCTTTCTTT
TRBJ2-3,TRBD2,TRBV24-1,NA,CATSDFGGSGGITDTQYF,TGTGCCACCAGTGATTTTGGGGGTAGCGGGGGGATAACAGATACGCAGTATTTT